A single sample is the source of the 19 T cell receptor beta chains below, sequenced in a study of PD-1 blockade in classical Hodgkin lymphoma. Each patient experienced a relapse that followed autologous stem cell transplantation, and brentuximab vedotin exposure varied. Some clones are missing from TCRdb's copy, which holds only in-frame ones; the method was immunoSEQ multiplex PCR. The sample shows approximately 4,900 clones, 63% of them seen only once. Sample: peripheral blood mononuclear cells (PBMCs), taken at baseline. These receptors were collected from a human donor with classical Hodgkin lymphoma.

The chain uses TRBV5-1 and TRBJ1-6, with 10 bases fitting TRBD1. CDR3 length: 15 residues. The ends lost 3 bases at V and 10 bases at J; junction bases unmatched: 7. The germline V gene encodes CDR1 SGHRS and CDR2 YFSETQ. The CDR3 protein is CASSYGGTGASPLHF. Here the CDR3 DNA reads TGCGCCAGCAGCTATGGAGGGACAGGGGCCTCACCCCTCCACTTT.

J is TRBJ2-7 and V is TRBV19; 9 nucleotides align to TRBD2. From germline, CDR1 is LNHDA and CDR2 SQIVND (reference sequence). This CDR3 comprises 14 residues. V lost 5 bases to trimming and J lost 5 bases; unmatched junction nucleotides: 7. The DNA of the CDR3 is TGTGCCAGTAGTGGGTTTAGCGGGGGAGACGAGCAGTACTTC. Translated: CASSGFSGGDEQYF.

In DNA, the CDR3 is TGTGCCAGCAGTGAAGCACTAGCGGGAGGCGCGAACACCGGGGAGCTGTTTTTT. Residues: CASSEALAGGANTGELFF. The rearrangement joins TRBV7-9 to TRBJ2-2; 12 bases are a match to TRBD2. The CDR3 length is 18 residues. V was clipped by 6 bases and J by 0 bases; unmatched bases: 8. Germline CDR1 and CDR2: SEHNR and FQNEAQ (reference sequence). The complete variable domain, with remaining parts taken from reference TRBV7-9 and TRBJ2-2, reads DTGVSQNPRHKITKRGQNVTFRCDPISEHNRLYWYRQTLGQGPEFLTYFQNEAQLEKSRLLSDRFSAERPKGSFSTLEIQRTEQGDSAMYLCASSEALAGGANTGELFFGEGSRLTVL.

Concerning this clone itself: A read error may account for a junction end that differs from germline. The chain employs TRBV5-4 and TRBJ1-1; no firm D call. This CDR3 is 16 amino acids long. Per the germline V gene, CDR1 is SGHNT and CDR2 is YYREEE (reference sequence). This CDR3 reads CASSQELGFENTEAFF. The CDR3 coding sequence is TGCGCCAGCAGCCAAGAATTGGGCTTTGAGAACACTGAAGCTTTCTTT.

The sample holds a few counts of this clone. The chain has TRBV18 and TRBJ2-2; 9 bases align to TRBD1. Germline CDR1 is KGHSH and CDR2 is LQKENI. J was trimmed by 5 bases and V by 2 bases; bases with no gene match: 3. CDR3 length equals 15 residues. The CDR3: CASSPGQGRTGELFF. Written as DNA, the CDR3 is TGTGCCAGCTCACCAGGACAGGGGCGAACCGGGGAGCTGTTTTTT.

A note on this clone: At the DNA level, this CDR3 is encoded by other sequences in the same sample as well. The chain recombines TRBV27 with TRBJ2-2; D unclear. The CDR3 contains 16 residues. In germline, CDR1 is MNHEY, CDR2 SMNVEV (reference sequence). V lost 2 bases, J lost 7 bases, and 17 bases lay in between. CDR3: CASSLAWDSTDGELFF. CDR3 nucleotide sequence: TGTGCCAGCAGTTTAGCCTGGGATTCAACAGACGGGGAGCTGTTTTTT.

This chain links TRBV7-9 with TRBJ2-2; 8 bases fit TRBD2. Germline CDR1 SEHNR, CDR2 FQNEAQ (reference sequence). J gave up 0 bases and V 3 bases, and 3 bases lay outside the gene matches. CDR3 length equals 16 residues. The CDR3, as DNA: TGTGCCAGCAGCTTTGCCGGGGGGGCGAACACCGGGGAGCTGTTTTTT. This translates into CASSFAGGANTGELFF.

The chain employs TRBV6-6 and TRBJ2-2, with a possible D match to TRBD2 (5 bases). V was trimmed by 7 bases and J by 2 bases, leaving 14 bases between them. Germline V gene data show CDR1 as MNHNY and CDR2 as SVGAGI (reference sequence). This CDR3 is 15 amino acids long. In DNA form, the CDR3 reads TGTGCCAGCATTATCGACTACCGAAACACCGGGGAGCTGTTTTTT. It yields the protein CASIIDYRNTGELFF.

V and J are TRBV7-3 and TRBJ2-2; D call uncertain. The CDR3 extends over 14 amino acids. Germline V gives CDR1 SGHTA, CDR2 FQGTGA. Trimming took 3 bases from V and 0 from J, leaving 5 bases between them. CDR3 sequence (DNA): TGTGCCAGCAGCTTGGTGTCGAACACCGGGGAGCTGTTTTTT. Its translation: CASSLVSNTGELFF.

This clone was seen a handful of times. This chain links TRBV7-9 with TRBJ2-7; D remains ambiguous. V was clipped by 1 base and J by 3 bases, with 10 bases between them. The CDR3 spans 14 residues. Germline lookup yields CDR1 SEHNR and CDR2 FQNEAQ (reference sequence). CDR3 nucleotide sequence: TGTGCCAGCAGCTTAGAGGCACACGACTACGAGCAGTACTTC. This sequence encodes CASSLEAHDYEQYF.

This chain joins TRBV5-1 and TRBJ2-7, with TRBD1 identical over 10 bases. CDR1 SGHRS and CDR2 YFSETQ come from the germline V gene. Trimming removed 4 bases from V and 12 bases from J; junction bases left unmatched: 13. This CDR3 comprises 14 residues. The CDR3 nucleotides read TGCGCCAGCAGCCGAGATCGGGACAGGGGATTAACGTACTTC. It is translated as CASSRDRDRGLTYF.

The CDR3 is CASRKAASNQPQHF. CDR3 nucleotide sequence: TGTGCCTCCCGGAAGGCAGCGAGCAATCAGCCCCAGCATTTT. The chain carries TRBV19 and TRBJ1-5; D unresolved. Deletions cut 11 bases from V and 1 base from J, with 15 bases between. Germline V gene lookup returns CDR1 LNHDA and CDR2 SQIVND (reference sequence). The CDR3 covers 14 residues.

Worth noting for this clone: The junction departs from the called germline gene at one end, perhaps through a read error. The rearrangement uses TRBV7-7 and TRBJ1-4; D call uncertain. This CDR3 is built from 16 residues. CDR1 and CDR2 (germline): SSHAT, FNYEAQ (reference sequence). CDR3 sequence reads: CASSLSNIWMVEKLFF. CDR3 sequence (DNA): TGTGCTAGCAGCTTAAGTAATATATGGATGGTTGAAAAACTGTTTTTT.

In this sample, this clone turned up a few times. The V call is TRBV15, the J call TRBJ1-1; a weak D match, TRBD1 (5 bases). The CDR3 is 13 amino acids. Germline lookup yields CDR1 LNHNV and CDR2 YYDKDF (reference sequence). Trimming pared 2 bases from V and 7 bases from J, leaving 11 bases between. The DNA of the CDR3 is TGTGCCACCAGCAGAAAGTTGGGGGTTGAAGCTTTCTTT. It specifies CATSRKLGVEAFF.

This chain connects TRBV6-4 to TRBJ1-1, with TRBD1 identical over 8 bases. The CDR3 has 13 residues. Germline CDR1 reads MRHNA; CDR2 reads SNTAGT. The trim removed 0 bases at V and 10 bases at J, leaving 4 bases unmatched. This CDR3 reads CASSDSLQGAAFF. Here the CDR3 DNA reads TGTGCCAGCAGTGACTCTTTGCAGGGGGCAGCTTTCTTT.

The V and J genes are TRBV28 and TRBJ2-7, with 8 bases lining up with TRBD1. V dropped 8 bases and J dropped 2; count of bases not matched to a gene: 8. CDR3 size: 14 residues. Per the germline V gene, CDR1 is MDHEN and CDR2 is SYDVKM. CDR3 in DNA: TGTGCCAGCCTCGCCAGACAGGGGACCTACGAGCAGTACTTC. Encoded protein: CASLARQGTYEQYF.

The chain couples TRBV27 to TRBJ2-3; 7 nucleotides align to TRBD2. There are 16 residues in the CDR3. With V trimmed by 0 bases and J by 3 bases, 6 bases remained unmatched. Germline assignment: CDR1 MNHEY and CDR2 SMNVEV (reference sequence). The CDR3 loop is CASSLSGGIYTDTQYF. DNA of the CDR3: TGTGCCAGCAGTTTATCGGGGGGGATTTATACAGATACGCAGTATTTT.

J is TRBJ1-2 and V is TRBV18; TRBD1 aligns across 9 bases. J lost 3 bases, V lost 4 bases, and 3 bases had no gene match. Per germline, CDR1 KGHSH and CDR2 LQKENI. This CDR3 spans 14 amino acids. CDR3 protein: CASSRTGGDYGYTF. CDR3 in DNA: TGTGCCAGCTCACGAACAGGGGGCGACTATGGCTACACCTTC. Full variable domain (rest looked up from reference TRBV18 and TRBJ1-2): NAGVMQNPRHLVRRRGQEARLRCSPMKGHSHVYWYRQLPEEGLKFMVYLQKENIIDESGMPKERFSAEFPKEGPSILRIQQVVRGDSAAYFCASSRTGGDYGYTFGSGTRLTVV.

This clone was found a few times. The rearrangement joins TRBV5-5 to TRBJ1-5, with D possibly TRBD1 on 6 matching bases. V was pared by 0 bases and J by 8 bases, with 12 bases between. The length of the CDR3 is 14 residues. CDR1 and CDR2 from the germline V gene are SGHKS and YYEKEE (reference sequence). As DNA, the CDR3 is TGTGCCAGCAGCTTGGGGGGGGGCCGAGAGCCCCAGCATTTT. It yields the protein CASSLGGGREPQHF.